A selection of T cell receptor beta chains follows, all from one sample in a study of T cells after yellow fever vaccination. TCRdb recomputed calls from the 5' RACE reads with MiXCR, one row per CDR3 protein. The sample gives roughly 110,000 distinct CDR3 sequences, roughly 8.4% of which show up once; approximately 24% is in the top ten. This sample comprised CD8+ T cells sorted from PBMCs, obtained 45 days after the yellow fever booster vaccination. These receptors were obtained from a man aged 30-40 years who received the YFV17D yellow fever vaccine. The CDR3 runs from the conserved cysteine through the conserved F or W. The D gene is left open where the match is weak. The size field is filled for only some rows; it gives once, few, many or a size class.

TRBV27	TRBD2	TRBJ2-7	many	TGTGCCAGCAGTTTACCCGGACTAGCAACACACGAGCAGTACTTC	CASSLPGLATHEQYF
TRBV5-1	-	TRBJ2-1	-	TGCGCCAGCAGCTTGGGAGGTGAAGAGCAGTTCTTC	CASSLGGEEQFF
TRBV19	-	TRBJ1-1	-	TGTGCCAGTACTATCGTACAGCCCGACGGATTGAGCACTGAAGCTTTCTTT	CASTIVQPDGLSTEAFF
TRBV12-3/TRBV12-4	TRBD2	TRBJ2-6	-	TGTGCCAGCAGTGATTGGCGGGAGGGCCCTGGGGCCAACGTCCTGACTTTC	CASSDWREGPGANVLTF
TRBV5-1	TRBD2	TRBJ2-2	many	TGCGCCAGCAGCTTCGGACTAGCGGATCCCTACGTCGGGGAGCTGTTTTTT	CASSFGLADPYVGELFF
TRBV12-5	-	TRBJ2-7	many	TGTGCTAGTGAGACGGACAGCCCGCCTTCCTACGAGCAGTACTTC	CASETDSPPSYEQYF
TRBV5-1	TRBD2	TRBJ2-7	many	TGCGCCAGCAGCCTAGCGGGAGAACTCTACGAGCAGTACTTC	CASSLAGELYEQYF
TRBV29-1	-	TRBJ2-7	many	TGCAGCGTTGGAGGGGTCAGGGATCGGGTCGGGCTCGAGCAGTACTTC	CSVGGVRDRVGLEQYF
TRBV3-1	-	TRBJ2-7	many	TGTGCCAGCAGCCACCCCCAGGGGCCGGCTAGCTACGAGCAGTACTTC	CASSHPQGPASYEQYF
TRBV5-1	-	TRBJ2-3	many	TGCGCCAGCAGCTTGGAAGGCAGGGATACAGATACGCAGTATTTT	CASSLEGRDTDTQYF
TRBV12-3/TRBV12-4	TRBD2	TRBJ2-1	many	TGTGCCAGCAGTTTCTACCTAGCGGGTTACAATGAGCAGTTCTTC	CASSFYLAGYNEQFF
TRBV27	-	TRBJ2-1	many	TGTGCCAGCACCTATTTGGGGGAGCAGTTCTTC	CASTYLGEQFF
TRBV5-1	-	TRBJ2-7	many	TGCGCCAGCAGCTACAGGGCCGACGAGCAGTACTTC	CASSYRADEQYF
TRBV6-5	TRBD2	TRBJ2-1	-	TGTGCCAGCAGGAATGTAGCGGGCGAGCAGTTCTTC	CASRNVAGEQFF
TRBV5-1	-	TRBJ2-7	few	TGCGCCAGCAGCGCTGGAGGAGTTTCCGAGCAGTACTTC	CASSAGGVSEQYF
TRBV4-3	-	TRBJ2-2	many	TGCGCCAGCAGCCAAGATCAGGGAGCCACCGGGGAGCTGTTTTTT	CASSQDQGATGELFF
TRBV5-6	-	TRBJ1-1	few	TGTGCCAGCAGCTCAGTCCGGGGGGGCACTGAAGCTTTCTTT	CASSSVRGGTEAFF
TRBV7-8	TRBD2	TRBJ2-7	many	TGTGCCAGCAGCCCCCGCCTAGCGGGACGGTACGAGCAGTACTTC	CASSPRLAGRYEQYF
TRBV7-6	-	TRBJ2-7	-	TGTGCCAGCAGCTTAGGAGGGGACTACGAGCAGTACTTC	CASSLGGDYEQYF
TRBV7-2	-	TRBJ2-2	many	TGTGCCAGCCTTAGCTTGTCCGGGGAGCTGTTTTTT	CASLSLSGELFF
TRBV7-2	TRBD2	TRBJ2-1	few	TGTGCCAGCAGCGGACTAGCTTCCTACAATGAGCAGTTCTTC	CASSGLASYNEQFF
TRBV9	-	TRBJ2-7	many	TGTGCCAGCAGCGTAGGAGGGGGGGGCTCCTACGAGCAGTACTTC	CASSVGGGGSYEQYF
TRBV20-1	-	TRBJ2-1	many	TGCAGTGCTAGAGTGGCGACATCCAGCTCCTACAATGAGCAGTTCTTC	CSARVATSSSYNEQFF
TRBV20-1	-	TRBJ2-3	few	TGCAGTGCTATAGTCCCGGGCATCGGGAGTACAGATACGCAGTATTTT	CSAIVPGIGSTDTQYF
TRBV11-2	-	TRBJ2-7	many	TGTGCCAGCAGCCCCCCCGGCGGGCAGGGGAGATACGAGCAGTACTTC	CASSPPGGQGRYEQYF
TRBV20-1	TRBD2	TRBJ2-3	many	TGCAGTGCCACCGGCGGGGGGCTGAACACAGATACGCAGTATTTT	CSATGGGLNTDTQYF
TRBV5-1	TRBD1	TRBJ1-5	-	TGCGTCAGCAGCTTGGGGGAGGGGGCGAATCAGCCCCAGCATTTT	CVSSLGEGANQPQHF
TRBV9	-	TRBJ2-3	many	TGTGCCAGCAGCGTACGGGGAGATACGCAGTATTTT	CASSVRGDTQYF
TRBV10-2	TRBD2	TRBJ2-1	many	TGCGCCAGCAGTCTTCTAGCGGGAGTAGGGAATGAGCAGTTCTTC	CASSLLAGVGNEQFF
TRBV12-3/TRBV12-4	-	TRBJ2-2	many	TGTGCCAGCAGTTCGGGGCTAAACACCGGGGAGCTGTTTTTT	CASSSGLNTGELFF
TRBV7-2	-	TRBJ2-1	few	TGTGCCAGCAGCTTTACCGGATCTAACAATGAGCAGTTCTTC	CASSFTGSNNEQFF
TRBV6-2/TRBV6-3	TRBD2	TRBJ2-7	many	TGTGCCAGCAGTTACGCCATCGGGACTAGCGGGACTTACGAGCAGTACTTC	CASSYAIGTSGTYEQYF
TRBV9	-	TRBJ2-7	many	TGTGCCAGCAGCGTTGGCGAGAGCTTCTACGAGCAGTACTTC	CASSVGESFYEQYF
TRBV5-5	-	TRBJ1-4	few	TGTGCCAGCAGCTTGGACAACCTCATTCGGCTGTTTTTT	CASSLDNLIRLFF
TRBV10-3	-	TRBJ1-2	many	TGTGCCATCAGTGAGTCGAACTATGGCTACACCTTC	CAISESNYGYTF
TRBV7-6	-	TRBJ2-7	few	TGTGCCAGCAGCTTTGGACCCCCCGGATCCGAGCAGTACTTC	CASSFGPPGSEQYF
TRBV7-2	-	TRBJ2-7	many	TGTGCCAGCAGCTTAGGGGACCCCCACGAGCAGTACTTC	CASSLGDPHEQYF
TRBV12-3/TRBV12-4	-	TRBJ2-7	many	TGTGCCAGCAGTTTTGAAGACAGCTCCTACGAGCAGTACTTC	CASSFEDSSYEQYF
TRBV9	-	TRBJ2-3	few	TGTGCCAGCAGCGATCAGGTCACAGATACGCAGTATTTT	CASSDQVTDTQYF
TRBV29-1	TRBD2	TRBJ2-2	many	TGCAGCGCGGCGGGCTCGGCGGGAGGCACCGGGGAGCTGTTTTTT	CSAAGSAGGTGELFF
TRBV29-1	-	TRBJ2-7	-	TGCAGCGTTGAAACAAGGGGGAGCTACGAGCAGTACTTC	CSVETRGSYEQYF
TRBV11-2	TRBD2	TRBJ2-7	many	TGTGCCAGCAGCTACGGGAGGGCCGCCTACGAGCAGTACTTC	CASSYGRAAYEQYF
TRBV7-2	TRBD2	TRBJ2-1	many	TGTGCCAGCAGCGTAGGACTAGACAATGAGCAGTTCTTC	CASSVGLDNEQFF
TRBV2	-	TRBJ1-2	few	TGTGCCAGGAAGGAACAGGCACGGGGTGATGGCTACACCTTC	CARKEQARGDGYTF
TRBV15	-	TRBJ2-3	-	TGTGCCACCAGCGGAGGGGGACTGGGAGCTAGCACAGATACGCAGTATTTT	CATSGGGLGASTDTQYF
TRBV4-3	TRBD1	TRBJ2-7	-	TGCGCCAGCAGCCAAGAACCGGGACAGTCCTCCGAGCAGTACTTC	CASSQEPGQSSEQYF
TRBV5-6	-	TRBJ1-2	many	TGTGCCAGCAGCCCCGGGCCCCTCGGGGGCTACACCTTC	CASSPGPLGGYTF
TRBV6-5	-	TRBJ2-1	many	TGTGCCAGCTCCAGGGGGCCACTAGCGGTCGATTACAATGAGCAGTTCTTC	CASSRGPLAVDYNEQFF
TRBV29-1	TRBD1	TRBJ2-5	many	TGCAGCGTTGGGGGTACCGGGACAGCAGAAGAGACCCAGTACTTC	CSVGGTGTAEETQYF
TRBV7-9	TRBD2	TRBJ2-1	-	TGTGCCAGCAGCTCAGTAGCGGGAGGGCCTAATGAGCAGTTCTTC	CASSSVAGGPNEQFF
TRBV13	-	TRBJ2-7	few	TGTGCCAGCAGCGCCTGGGACGCCTCCTACGAGCAGTACTTC	CASSAWDASYEQYF